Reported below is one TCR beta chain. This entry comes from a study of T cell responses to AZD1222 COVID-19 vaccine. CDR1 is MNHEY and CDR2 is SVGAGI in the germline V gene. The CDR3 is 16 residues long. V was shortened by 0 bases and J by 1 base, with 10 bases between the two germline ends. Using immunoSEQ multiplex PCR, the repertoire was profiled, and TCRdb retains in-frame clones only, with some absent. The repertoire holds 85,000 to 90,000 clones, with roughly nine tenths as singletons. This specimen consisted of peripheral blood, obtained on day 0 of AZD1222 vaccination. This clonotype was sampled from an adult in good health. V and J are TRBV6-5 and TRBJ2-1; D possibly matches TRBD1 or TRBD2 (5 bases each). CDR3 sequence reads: CASSYSGWGSYNEQFF. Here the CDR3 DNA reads TGTGCCAGCAGTTACTCCGGGTGGGGGTCCTACAATGAGCAGTTCTTC.